This paragraph covers one TCR beta chain sequence. The antigen is unknown. Read sequence stops 3 residues before the CDR3 end, and the germline J gene provides the missing end. The data are from a study of Tregs in tolerant kidney transplant recipients. The nonmyeloablative bone marrow transplants came from related graft donors, with transient mixed chimerism. CD4+CD25+CD127- Tregs, CD4+CD25- non-Tregs, CD4 and CD8 cells were sorted. Sequencing was performed with immunoSEQ multiplex PCR; in TCRdb, only in-frame clones are kept and a portion is missing. The listing contains about 6,300 clones. The CDR3 contains 18 residues. Trimming removed 2 bases at V and 0 bases at J, with 16 bases between. The germline V gene has CDR1 WSHSY and CDR2 SAAADI. Broader study findings: The most relevant donor-specific Treg TCRbeta repertoire apparently came from expansion with activated donor B cells. Validation in larger populations is needed because few patients were studied.

The sample was CD4+ T cells from blood (PBMCs), taken 6 months after the transplant. The chain carries TRBV10-2 and TRBJ2-2; a weak D match, TRBD2 (5 bases). This sequence originates from a human patient who received a combined kidney and bone marrow transplant. Some T cells may originate from the graft donor. The covered CDR3 bases are TGCGCCAGCAGTGAGATCGGGTTGGCGGGTACGAACACCGGGGAG. It yields the protein CASSEIGLAGTNTGE. The whole CDR3 sequence is CASSEIGLAGTNTGELFF.